The source of this T cell receptor beta chain is a study of immune cell composition in non-small cell lung cancer. In germline, CDR1 is MGHDK, CDR2 SYGVNS. CDR3 length equals 12 residues. Trimming cost V 3 bases and J 6 bases, with 7 bases left between them. The normal lung sample lay at least 3 cm, and maximally far, from the tumour. The protocol was immunoSEQ multiplex PCR, while the TCRdb copy is restricted to in-frame clones and leaves out a portion. This table holds approximately 2,100 clones, roughly 82% found once. This chain uses TRBV25-1 with TRBJ2-3; D may be TRBD2 (5 bases). Sequenced input: non-adjacent lung tissue. The sequence was obtained from a human donor with non-small cell lung cancer. The CDR3 sequence is CASSERRDTQYF. DNA of the CDR3: TGTGCCAGCAGTGAGAGGAGGGATACGCAGTATTTT.